This TCR beta chain comes out of a study of shared clonotypes between healthy human individuals. Across the study: Samples came from a couple of female and a few male donors aged 18 to 49. Study findings and constraints: Sampling involved blood alone; tissue repertoires likely differ.

Repertoires were generated with immunoSEQ multiplex PCR, while TCRdb's copy carries only in-frame clones and drops some. The table has more than 450,000 clones, 60% to 85% seen once; the top ten hold 10% to 15%. The CDR3 is made up of 15 amino acids. Germline CDR1 and CDR2: SGHTA and FQGNSA. The V segment lost 0 bases and the J segment 5 bases; nucleotides outside the gene matches: 2. About this clone: The antigen remains undetermined.

The source is a middle-aged woman in good health. Some clones in this sample may be carry-over from other donors' samples. Sequencing was done on a sample of PBMCs. This chain joins TRBV7-2 and TRBJ2-4; 9 nucleotides align to TRBD2. CDR3 sequence reads: CASSLASGSQNIQYF. DNA for the CDR3: TGTGCCAGCAGCTTAGCTAGCGGGAGCCAAAACATTCAGTACTTC.